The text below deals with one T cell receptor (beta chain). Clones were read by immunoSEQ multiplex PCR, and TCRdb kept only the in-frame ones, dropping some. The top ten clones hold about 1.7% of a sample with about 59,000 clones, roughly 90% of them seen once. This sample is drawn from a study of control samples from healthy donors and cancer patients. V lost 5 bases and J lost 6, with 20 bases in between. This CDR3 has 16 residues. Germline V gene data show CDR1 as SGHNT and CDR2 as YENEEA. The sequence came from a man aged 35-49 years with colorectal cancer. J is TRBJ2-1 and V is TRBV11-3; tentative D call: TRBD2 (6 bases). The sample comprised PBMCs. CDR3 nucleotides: TGTGCCAGCAGCCCACGAACTAGCTATTCTGGCAATGAGCAGTTCTTC. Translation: CASSPRTSYSGNEQFF.